The 20 T cell receptor beta chains in this list originate from one sample, sequenced in a study of naive and memory T cell subsets. Amplification of ligated cDNA took four PCR rounds with SP2 and nested alpha and beta constant primers. TCRdb re-analysed the 5' RACE reads in MiXCR, keeping a single row per CDR3 protein. The data hold tens of thousands of distinct CDR3 sequences, with 7.6% observed a single time. TCR cDNA received a 3' ligated oligonucleotide that carried a UMI. Source of these receptors: a female donor in good health.

This clonotype was seen only a few times. The V call is TRBV28, the J call TRBJ2-1; 9 bases align to TRBD2. The CDR3 loop spans 16 amino acids. After removal of 6 bases from V and 7 bases from J, the junction contained 13 bases not matched to a gene. Germline V gene lookup returns CDR1 MDHEN and CDR2 SYDVKM. This CDR3 is CASSFLAGTRGNEQFF. The CDR3 region has the DNA TGTGCCAGCAGCTTCCTAGCGGGGACTCGTGGGAATGAGCAGTTCTTC.

Remarks on this clonotype: A much more abundant neighbour one base away suggests this may be a read error. The chain's CDR3 is CDSSLAGSNYGYTF. CDR3 nucleotide sequence: TGTGACAGCAGCTTAGCAGGGTCGAACTATGGCTACACCTTC. V usage is TRBV7-2 and J usage is TRBJ1-2, with D tentatively TRBD1 (5 bases). CDR1 SGHTA and CDR2 FQGNSA come from the germline V gene. CDR3 length equals 14 residues.

The chain uses TRBV19 and TRBJ2-1, with 7 bases identical to TRBD1. Germline trimming cut 2 bases from V and 5 bases from J; bases unmatched to any gene: 6. The germline V gene has CDR1 LNHDA and CDR2 SQIVND (reference sequence). This CDR3 comprises 15 residues. The CDR3 loop is CASSISRDSHNEQFF. Written as DNA, the CDR3 is TGTGCCAGTAGTATATCCCGGGACAGCCACAATGAGCAGTTCTTC.

At least ten counts were recorded for this clonotype. V gene TRBV7-8 combines with J gene TRBJ1-3, with D unclear. Trimming took 5 bases from V and 0 from J, leaving 11 bases between them. Per the germline V gene, CDR1 is SGHVS and CDR2 is FQNEAQ. CDR3 size: 15 residues. The CDR3 DNA reads TGTGCCAGCAGCGGTCGGTTTTACTCTGGAAACACCATATATTTT. Its protein product is CASSGRFYSGNTIYF.

This clonotype was recorded many times. This rearrangement joins TRBV6-5 to TRBJ1-4, with 8 nucleotides matching TRBD1. This CDR3 is built from 14 residues. With V trimmed by 6 bases and J by 4 bases, 4 bases remained unmatched. CDR1 is MNHEY and CDR2 is SVGAGI in the germline V gene. Written as DNA, the CDR3 is TGTGCCAGCAGGCCGACAGGGGATAATGAAAAACTGTTTTTT. It codes for CASRPTGDNEKLFF.

The chain joins TRBV7-2 to TRBJ2-1; D gene ambiguous. Germline loops: CDR1 SGHTA, CDR2 FQGNSA. This CDR3 spans 17 amino acids. V was pared by 2 bases and J by 1 base, with 15 bases between. The CDR3 protein is CASSLRATRFSYNEQFF. The CDR3 nucleotides are TGTGCCAGCAGCTTACGGGCAACCCGCTTTTCCTACAATGAGCAGTTCTTC.

This clonotype was detected ten times or more. The chain recombines TRBV7-2 with TRBJ2-5; tentative D call: TRBD1 (5 bases). Between the trimmed V and J ends, which lost 5 bases and 5 bases, there was a span of 12 bases. The CDR3 consists of 13 residues. Looked up from germline, CDR1 is SGHTA and CDR2 is FQGNSA. CDR3 bases: TGTGCCAGCAGCGGGGCCCAGCCGGAGACCCAGTACTTC. Protein product: CASSGAQPETQYF.

This clonotype was detected only a few times. The chain has TRBV27 and TRBJ2-7, with TRBD2 identical over 10 bases. Germline CDR1 and CDR2: MNHEY and SMNVEV (reference sequence). This CDR3 contains 18 residues. Trimming cost V 5 bases and J 2 bases; bases outside gene matches: 15. CDR3 protein: CASSPRILAGELTYEQYF. The CDR3, as DNA: TGTGCCAGCAGTCCCCGCATTCTAGCGGGGGAACTCACCTACGAGCAGTACTTC.

At least ten counts were recorded for this clonotype. J is TRBJ1-2 and V is TRBV20-1; D gene ambiguous. V was clipped by 5 bases and J by 1 base, with 14 bases between them. The length of the CDR3 is 14 residues. CDR1 DFQATT and CDR2 SNEGSKA come from the germline V gene (reference sequence). As DNA, the CDR3 is TGCAGTGCTTACGATAACCAGATTAACTATGGCTACACCTTC. Translation: CSAYDNQINYGYTF.

This clonotype was recorded a few times. The chain employs TRBV20-1 and TRBJ1-1, with 7 bases identical to TRBD1. Trimming took 4 bases from V and 6 from J; bases not matched to a gene: 11. The CDR3 has 14 residues. Germline CDR1 is DFQATT and CDR2 is SNEGSKA (reference sequence). The CDR3 spells CSATGQVRGAEAFF. The DNA for the CDR3 is TGCAGTGCTACTGGACAGGTTCGCGGGGCTGAAGCTTTCTTT.

There are a few counts of this clonotype. The chain employs TRBV12-3 or TRBV12-4 and TRBJ2-3; D may correspond to TRBD1 or TRBD2 (5 bases each). The germline V and J ends were trimmed by 10 bases and 0 bases, with 17 bases remaining between them. This CDR3 contains 15 residues. The CDR3 loop reads CATISGPLSTDTQYF. CDR3 nucleotides: TGTGCCACCATCTCGGGGCCTCTTAGCACAGATACGCAGTATTTT.

This clonotype was seen at least ten times. The chain uses TRBV4-2 and TRBJ2-5; 7 bases are a match to TRBD2. CDR1 is LGHNA, CDR2 YNFKEQ, per germline. The CDR3 is made up of 17 amino acids. V shed 0 bases and J 3 bases; nucleotides not matched to a gene: 10. The CDR3 loop is CASSQDTSSGYEETQYF. The CDR3 DNA sequence: TGTGCCAGCAGCCAAGATACCAGTAGCGGGTATGAAGAGACCCAGTACTTC.

The chain joins TRBV18 to TRBJ2-7; tentatively, D is TRBD1 (5 bases). CDR3 length: 15 residues. CDR1 is KGHSH, CDR2 LQKENI, per germline. Trimming left V 2 bases short and J 2 bases short, with 13 bases between. CDR3 sequence: CASSPSAGLAYEQYF. In DNA form, the CDR3 reads TGTGCCAGCTCACCATCGGCAGGGTTGGCCTACGAGCAGTACTTC.

This clonotype has a handful of counts. V is TRBV5-6 and J is TRBJ1-5, with D tentatively TRBD1 (5 bases). Germline CDR1 reads SGHDT; CDR2 reads YYEEEE. V was trimmed by 1 base and J by 6 bases, leaving 11 bases between them. The CDR3 sequence is 14 residues long. The CDR3 coding sequence is TGTGCCAGCAGCTTGATCGGGGCGGGTCAGCCCCAGCATTTT. Translating gives CASSLIGAGQPQHF.

The sample holds a few counts of this clonotype. One end of the junction varies from germline; a read error may be responsible. The chain combines TRBV14 with TRBJ1-2; D ambiguous. The germline V gene encodes CDR1 SGHDN and CDR2 FVKESK. The CDR3 is 14 residues long. CDR3 amino acids: CASSQAGFNYGDTF. As DNA, the CDR3 is TGTGCCAGCAGCCAAGCAGGTTTCAACTATGGCGACACCTTC.

This clonotype was seen more than once but under ten times. The chain uses TRBV7-8 and TRBJ1-4; no definite D call. This CDR3 region has 13 residues. The V end lost 0 bases, the J end lost 8 bases, and 7 bases lay between the germline ends. Germline CDR1 SGHVS, CDR2 FQNEAQ. In DNA form, the CDR3 reads TGTGCCAGCAGCTTAGCATCTCGGGAAAAACTGTTTTTT. Translated: CASSLASREKLFF. The full variable domain, with the rest looked up from reference TRBV7-8 and TRBJ1-4, is GAGVSQSPRYKVAKRGQDVALRCDPISGHVSLFWYQQALGQGPEFLTYFQNEAQLDKSGLPSDRFFAERPEGSVSTLKIQRTQQEDSAVYLCASSLASREKLFFGSGTQLSVL.

This chain links TRBV7-2 with TRBJ2-7; D is undetermined. Looked up from germline, CDR1 is SGHTA and CDR2 is FQGNSA. The CDR3 contains 15 residues. V lost 5 bases to trimming and J lost 2 bases, with 16 bases between them. CDR3 protein: CASSPRLYRPYEQYF. CDR3 nucleotides: TGTGCCAGCAGCCCACGGTTGTACAGACCCTACGAGCAGTACTTC.

The sample holds many counts of this clonotype. The rearrangement uses TRBV30 and TRBJ2-7, with 9 positions matching TRBD2. The germline CDR1 and CDR2 sequences are GTSNPN and SVGIG (reference sequence). This CDR3 is built from 14 residues. V was clipped by 4 bases and J by 0 bases; unmatched bases: 4. The CDR3 bases are TGTGCCTGGACCTTAGCGGGGGCCTCCTACGAGCAGTACTTC. Residues: CAWTLAGASYEQYF.

In its sample, this clonotype was seen many times. The rearrangement links TRBV7-9 to TRBJ2-6, with no clear D. The CDR3 totals 15 residues. V lost 5 bases to trimming and J lost 1 base, with 9 bases between them. From germline, CDR1 is SEHNR and CDR2 FQNEAQ (reference sequence). CDR3 in DNA: TGTGCCAGCAGCCGAACCCTTTCTGGGGCCAACGTCCTGACTTTC. This encodes CASSRTLSGANVLTF.

This clonotype was picked up a small number of times. The V gene is TRBV18, the J gene TRBJ2-7, with TRBD1 matching over 11 bases. Trimming at V came to 4 bases and at J to 3 bases, leaving 8 bases not matched to a gene. Germline assignment: CDR1 KGHSH and CDR2 LQKENI. The length of the CDR3 is 16 residues. The CDR3 sequence is CASSRNSGTGGYEQYF. The DNA of the CDR3 is TGTGCCAGCTCACGAAACTCCGGGACAGGGGGCTACGAGCAGTACTTC.